This record covers a single TCR beta chain. Its antigen target is currently unknown. Nothing much larger sits one base from this clone, and base qualities are not available. Each collaborating institution followed its own protocols to collect whole blood in K2EDTA tubes. For TCRbeta analysis, collaborators shipped samples as frozen whole blood, isolated PBMCs, or DNA extracted from either of those sample types. This specimen comes from a study of blood T cell repertoires in COVID-19 (dated by TCRdb to about 2020). About the study as a whole: Samples covering the acute and convalescent phases of COVID-19 were provided by collaborators in the United States, Italy and Spain. The prospective study material was composed of cDNA or gDNA derived from T cells, B-cell-depleted T cells, or PBMCs. Subjects who had been exposed to COVID-19, were actively infected with it, or had recovered from it provided the deeply sampled blood TCRbeta repertoires that made up the dataset. The repertoires were made available in a free public database intended to serve as a resource for research on the immune response to SARS-CoV-2. Samples were obtained from the ongoing ImmuneRACE study (first 160 participants) and from over 1,000 subjects provided by 6 global collaborators. Sample metadata almost always included a de-identified subject ID, COVID-19 status, age in years and sex. Where HLA class I and class II types were available, the types were taken from metadata supplied by the sample provider, not from assay-based typing.

The immunoSEQ Assay, a bias-controlled multiplex PCR, was used to amplify TCRbeta CDR3 regions from genomic DNA. In the source study's methods: Nucleated cell counts per sample were estimated from amplification of reference gene primers within the assay. To quantify the absolute abundance of each unique TCRbeta CDR3 rearrangement, sequence reads were collapsed and filtered. For each sample, productive Simpson clonality was calculated as the square root of Simpson's diversity index over productive rearrangements. TCRdb took this table from immuneACCESS and kept in-frame rearrangements with V and J called. Such tables lack part of the clones; where checked against another copy, unresolved V genes explain under half of the gap, and the rest is unexplained. The DNA was the basis for D and trimming; V, J and clone size are from that table. This sample lists 55,000 to 60,000 clones; approximately 84% were detected once. Of the sample, under 20% is held by the ten largest clones.

Paper-wide results and their limitations: How much clinical and demographic metadata was included differed by source and by participant, and the metadata was provided uncurated.

The germline V gene (reference sequence) specifies SEHNR as CDR1 and FQNEAQ as CDR2. V is cut back by 6 bases and J by 8 bases, with 12 bases in the junction unmatched. Measured from the cysteine to the phenylalanine, the CDR3 is 15 residues long. The entry retains the CDR3 DNA only, 45 bases that are in frame from base 1. Sequencing was done on a sample of peripheral blood. This receptor was taken from a man aged 65-85 years with active COVID-19. The chain joins TRBV7-9 to TRBJ1-4, and TRBD1 aligns with 7 junction nucleotides. CDR3 reads: CASSRGTVVQEKLFF. The nucleotide sequence reads as follows: TGTGCCAGCAGTCGTGGGACAGTCGTCCAGGAAAAACTGTTTTTT.